The clone carrying this TCR beta chain was picked up a small number of times. The data were taken from a study of T cells after yellow fever vaccination. Turning to the study itself: The authors prepared low-cell-number fractions using SMART-Seq v4 Ultra Low Input.

TCRdb independently ran MiXCR on the 5' RACE reads; one entry per CDR3 protein. This sample has about 340,000 distinct CDR3 sequences, with 12% found just once. Trimming pared 1 base from V and 7 bases from J, leaving 7 bases between. The germline CDR1 and CDR2 sequences are LNHNV and YYDKDF (reference sequence). This CDR3 is 13 amino acids long. This chain connects TRBV15 to TRBJ2-2; no clear D. The source of this sequence is a man between 18 and 29 years old who received the YFV17D yellow fever vaccine. The material sequenced was CD4+ T cells sorted from PBMCs, taken 15 days after the yellow fever booster vaccination. The DNA of the CDR3 is TGTGCCACCAGCAGAGTTTCTGGCGGGGAGCTGTTTTTT. It encodes CATSRVSGGELFF.